Sequencing of this T cell receptor (beta chain) was carried out in a study of blood T cell repertoires in COVID-19. Overall study: The cDNA or gDNA used as material had been derived from T cells, B-cell-depleted T cells, or PBMCs.

The CDR3 is 15 residues long. Germline CDR1 and CDR2: LNHDA and SQIVND (reference sequence). The J segment lost 7 bases and the V segment lost 5 bases, leaving 6 bases of the junction unmatched. The method was immunoSEQ multiplex PCR; TCRdb's version includes in-frame clones alone and lacks a portion of them. The repertoire holds 260,000 or so clones, with roughly 80% as singletons. The source material was peripheral blood. The chain combines TRBV19 with TRBJ2-2, with TRBD2 matching over 11 bases. The sequence was collected from a woman at least 80 years old with COVID-19, enrolled during active disease. CDR3 sequence (DNA): TGTGCCAGTAGTTTCCTAGCGGGGGGTGACGGGGAGCTGTTTTTT. Translating gives CASSFLAGGDGELFF.